This TCR beta chain was sequenced during a study of T cells in Graves' hyperthyroidism and ophthalmopathy. A Clinical Activity Score of at least 3, a NOSPECS grade of at least 4 and a duration under 3 months were recorded in the ophthalmopathy patients. In making diagnoses, clinical symptoms, serum thyroxine and TRAb, thyroid ultrasound and orbital computed tomography were all used. Study-wide results and limits: The majority of expanded thyroid clonotypes above 0.001 also appeared in blood. Ophthalmopathy and stable hyperthyroidism were separated by a 13 V-J model.

Authors of the study amplified TCR beta CDR3 regions from RNA transcripts. The primer set for the first-round RT-PCR of the TCR CDR3 was HTBI. One entry per CDR3 protein results from TCRdb running MiXCR on the multiplex PCR reads. The sample includes 400,000 to 500,000 distinct CDR3 sequences, 14% to 15% of them seen just once. This clonotype occurred many times. What it recognizes is unknown. The CDR3 consists of 11 residues. The germline CDR1 and CDR2 sequences are KGHDR and SFDVKD. With 4 bases removed from V and 3 bases from J, the gap between germline ends came to 3 bases. The sequenced material came from blood. The source is a man between 18 and 35 years old with Graves' ophthalmopathy. The chain links TRBV24-1 to TRBJ2-7; D call uncertain. CDR3: CATSDLYEQYF. The CDR3, as DNA: TGTGCCACCAGTGACCTCTACGAGCAGTACTTC.